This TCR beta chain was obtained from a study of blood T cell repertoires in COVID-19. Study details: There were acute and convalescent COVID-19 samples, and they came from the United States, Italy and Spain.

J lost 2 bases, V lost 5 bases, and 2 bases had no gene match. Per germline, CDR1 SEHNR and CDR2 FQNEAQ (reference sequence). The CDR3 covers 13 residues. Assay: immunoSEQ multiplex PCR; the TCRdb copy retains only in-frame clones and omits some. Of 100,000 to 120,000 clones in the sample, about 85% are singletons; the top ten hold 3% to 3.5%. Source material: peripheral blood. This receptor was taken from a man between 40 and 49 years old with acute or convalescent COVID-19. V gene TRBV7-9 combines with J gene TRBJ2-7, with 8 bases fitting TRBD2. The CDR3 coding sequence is TGTGCCAGCAGCGCGGGGGGACCCTACGAGCAGTACTTC. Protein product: CASSAGGPYEQYF. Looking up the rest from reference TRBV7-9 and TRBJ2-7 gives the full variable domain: DTGVSQNPRHKITKRGQNVTFRCDPISEHNRLYWYRQTLGQGPEFLTYFQNEAQLEKSRLLSDRFSAERPKGSFSTLEIQRTEQGDSAMYLCASSAGGPYEQYFGPGTRLTVT.